This T cell receptor (beta chain) was recorded in a study of CD8 T cells in cerebrospinal fluid in Alzheimer's disease. Study at large: CSF T cell clonal expansion was assessed by plate-based nested PCR and droplet-based sequencing. Findings of the study overall: Versus healthy subjects, Alzheimer's patients more often had clones of at least 3%.

This clonotype is labeled medium-sized based on frequency. Its antigen is undetermined. This CDR3 comprises 16 residues. CDR1 is SEHNR and CDR2 is FQNEAQ in the germline V gene (reference sequence). TCRdb reanalyzed the 10x single-cell sequencing reads, giving one entry per CDR3 protein sequence and no DNA. In total, the table holds about 1,000 distinct CDR3 sequences. The sequenced sample consisted of cerebrospinal fluid. The source is a human donor in good health. The chain joins TRBV7-9 to TRBJ2-3; TCRdb calls TRBD2, which cannot be checked without DNA. The CDR3 region is CASSPGLASGADTQYF.